This entry is about one TCR beta chain. What antigen it recognizes has not been identified. No qualities accompany the bases; no much larger clone lies one base away. This sample was included in a study of blood T cell repertoires in COVID-19 (dated by TCRdb to 2018 to 2021). General notes on the study: Collaborator samples came from the United States, Italy and Spain and covered acute and convalescent phases of COVID-19. Where available, HLA class I and class II types were obtained from metadata supplied by the sample provider rather than from assay-based typing. The sample metadata nearly always contained a de-identified subject ID, COVID-19 status, age in years and sex. The repertoires were made available in a free public database intended to serve as a resource for research on the immune response to SARS-CoV-2. Subjects who had been exposed to COVID-19, were actively infected with it, or had recovered from it provided the deeply sampled blood TCRbeta repertoires that made up the dataset. The prospective study material was composed of cDNA or gDNA derived from T cells, B-cell-depleted T cells, or PBMCs. Samples were obtained from the ongoing ImmuneRACE study (first 160 participants) and from over 1,000 subjects provided by 6 global collaborators.

From the cysteine through the phenylalanine, the CDR3 covers 13 amino acids. Only the CDR3 DNA stays, 39 bases, in frame from base 1. CDR1 MNHEY and CDR2 SVGEGT were looked up in the germline V gene. V was cut back by 5 bases and J by 5 bases, leaving a gap of 12 bases between them. The immunoSEQ Assay, a bias-controlled multiplex PCR, was used to amplify TCRbeta CDR3 regions from genomic DNA. The authors processed their data as follows. Within the assay, amplification of reference gene primers was used to estimate how many nucleated cells each sample contained. To quantify the absolute abundance of each unique TCRbeta CDR3 rearrangement, sequence reads were collapsed and filtered. For each sample, productive Simpson clonality was calculated as the square root of Simpson's diversity index across productive rearrangements. As stored in TCRdb, this immuneACCESS dataset retains in-frame rearrangements with V and J assigned. A fraction of the clones does not appear; measured against another copy, unresolved V genes explain less than half of the discrepancy, and the remainder lacks a known reason. From that table come the V and J calls and clone size; the DNA was used to work out D and trimming. The sample data list hundreds of thousands of clones, and over 80% of these were observed just once. 1.3% of the sample lies in the top ten.

One collaborating source in Seattle enrolled patients while the patients were actively infected and followed the patients over time throughout the course of disease. Each collaborating institution followed its own protocols to collect whole blood in K2EDTA tubes. For TCRbeta analysis, collaborators shipped samples in one of three forms: frozen whole blood, isolated PBMCs, or DNA extracted from either of those sample types. The paper as a whole reports these results and caveats: How much clinical and demographic metadata was included differed by source and by participant, and the metadata was provided uncurated.

The chain uses TRBV6-2 or TRBV6-3 and TRBJ2-5, with the identity of the D gene unclear. The receptor comes from a woman in her twenties or thirties with COVID-19, enrolled during active disease. Sequenced input: peripheral blood. The nucleotide sequence reads TGTGCCAGCAGTACCCCCTTCCGGGAGACCCAGTACTTC. Protein translation: CASSTPFRETQYF.